This entry describes one TCR beta chain. Its antigen is unidentified. This record comes from a study of response to subunit inactivated influenza vaccine. Study-wide results and limits: The authors suggested that every seasonal influenza vaccination recruits few new T cells.

MiXCR, applied by TCRdb to the RT-PCR reads, yields one record per CDR3 protein. In the table there are about 500,000 distinct CDR3 sequences, approximately 17% of which are singletons. The CDR3 is 15 amino acids. The V end lost 5 bases, the J end lost 5 bases, and 18 bases lay between the germline ends. Germline V gene lookup returns CDR1 SEHNR and CDR2 FQNEAQ (reference sequence). V is TRBV7-9 and J is TRBJ2-5, with D perhaps being TRBD1 or TRBD2 (5 bases each). The clonotype was recovered from a man aged 50 to 69 who received an inactivated influenza vaccine. This material consisted of CD4+ T cells sorted from PBMCs, taken 23 to 25 months after vaccination. The CDR3 region is CASSPRGREPETQYF. DNA for the CDR3: TGTGCCAGCAGCCCCCGGGGCAGGGAACCGGAGACCCAGTACTTC.